This T cell receptor (beta chain) emerged from a study of shared clonotypes between healthy human individuals. Recent acute infections and vaccinations were absent in the healthy HIV-negative adult donors. The table came from immunoSEQ multiplex PCR; TCRdb's copy has only in-frame clones and leaves some out. This sample has some 900,000 clones, with roughly 72% found just once. J gave up 7 bases and V 4 bases, and 13 bases lay outside the gene matches. The germline gives CDR1 SGHDN, CDR2 FVKESK. CDR3 length: 15 residues. The gene calls are TRBV14 and TRBJ2-7; 7 nucleotides match TRBD2. Sequences were obtained from memory CD4+ T cells sorted from blood. Subset noted: CD45RA-negative fraction. The receptor comes from a man aged 18 to 30 in good health. The CDR3 loop is CASSRLGSGGKEQYF. The CDR3 bases are TGTGCCAGCAGCCGCCTCGGCTCGGGAGGAAAAGAGCAGTACTTC.